This passage covers 2 T cell receptor beta chains from one sample sequenced in a study of shared clonotypes between healthy human individuals. TCRdb's copy holds only in-frame clones and misses some; the assay was immunoSEQ multiplex PCR. The sample gives just under 350,000 clones, about 73% of which show up once; 8.5% to 12% is in the top ten. Sample: memory CD4+ T cells sorted from blood. Subset defined: CD45RA-negative fraction. The receptors derive from a man in his thirties or forties in good health.

The V call is TRBV15, the J call TRBJ2-2; D not certain. The germline CDR1 and CDR2 sequences are LNHNV and YYDKDF (reference sequence). V lost 0 bases and J 7 bases, leaving 9 bases between the germline ends. CDR3 size: 14 residues. In nucleotides, the CDR3 is TGTGCCACCAGCAGAGACAGACACAACGGGGAGCTGTTTTTT. Translating gives CATSRDRHNGELFF.

Here the CDR3 DNA reads TGTGCCAGCAGCTATTCCCAGGTCTACGAGCAGTACTTC. Its protein product is CASSYSQVYEQYF. This chain connects TRBV7-2 to TRBJ2-7; the D is unclear. The CDR3 loop spans 13 amino acids. Looked up from germline, CDR1 is SGHTA and CDR2 is FQGNSA. V was pared by 4 bases and J by 3 bases, with 10 bases between. Variable domain in full (rest from reference TRBV7-2 and TRBJ2-7): GAGVSQSPSNKVTEKGKDVELRCDPISGHTALYWYRQSLGQGLEFLIYFQGNSAPDKSGLPSDRFSAERTGGSVSTLTIQRTQQEDSAVYLCASSYSQVYEQYFGPGTRLTVT.